These T cell receptor beta chains were read from a single sample in a study of cytomegalovirus exposure and HLA in healthy donors. Method: immunoSEQ multiplex PCR; TCRdb's copy keeps in-frame clones and lacks some. Of under 150,000 clones listed, less than 80% are singletons. The sequencing sample was made of PBMCs. The receptors here all came from a man aged 45-60 years in good health and CMV-seropositive. Each CDR3 is given with its conserved first and last residue. A D gene is named only where the DNA matches it firmly. Not every row has a clone size; where given, it reads once, few, many or a size class.

d_call,j_call,clone_size,v_call,cdr3_nt,cdr3_aa
TRBD2,TRBJ2-7,-,TRBV4-1,TGCGCCAGCAGCCAAGATACTAGCGGGAGCTACGAGCAGTACTTC,CASSQDTSGSYEQYF
TRBD1,TRBJ1-2,-,TRBV5-1,TGCGCCAGCAGCTTGGCGGCGGACCGGACAGGCTACTATGGCTACACCTTC,CASSLAADRTGYYGYTF
-,TRBJ1-5,-,TRBV19,TGTGCCAGTAGTTCGACCCGGACAGTCAATCAGCCCCAGCATTTT,CASSSTRTVNQPQHF
-,TRBJ1-1,-,TRBV4-3,TGCGCCAGCAGCCCGAGAGGGAACACTGAAGCTTTCTTT,CASSPRGNTEAFF
TRBD2,TRBJ2-3,-,TRBV10-3,TGTGCCACCGCCTCGGGACTAGCGGGAAGAGCAGATACGCAGTATTTT,CATASGLAGRADTQYF
-,TRBJ2-7,-,TRBV7-2,TGTGCCAGCAGCTTAGGCCCAGGGCCCTACGAGCAGTACTTC,CASSLGPGPYEQYF
TRBD1,TRBJ1-1,-,TRBV14,TGTGCCACCAGCACAGGGGGAACTGAAGCTTTCTTT,CATSTGGTEAFF
TRBD2,TRBJ2-3,-,TRBV5-1,TGCGCCAGCAGCCTCCAGAGCGGGGGGGCAGATACGCAGTATTTT,CASSLQSGGADTQYF
TRBD1,TRBJ2-7,many,TRBV5-1,TGCGCCAGCAGCCTAGGGACAGGGACAGCCTACGAGCAGTACTTC,CASSLGTGTAYEQYF
TRBD2,TRBJ2-5,-,TRBV5-4,TGTGCCAGCAGAGGACTAGCGTATGTGGTCGAGACCCAGTACTTC,CASRGLAYVVETQYF
-,TRBJ2-1,-,TRBV5-6,TGTGCCAGCAGCAGAATCGGACAGTACAATGAGCAGTTCTTC,CASSRIGQYNEQFF
-,TRBJ1-2,-,TRBV29-1,TGCAGCGCTTTTGTAGAGGGTGCTAGCTACACCTTC,CSAFVEGASYTF
TRBD2,TRBJ2-5,-,TRBV4-3,TGCGCCAGCAGCCAAGGAGAGCGGGAGCGGCAAGAGACCCAGTACTTC,CASSQGERERQETQYF
TRBD2,TRBJ2-6,once,TRBV19,TGTGCCAGTAGTTCCCTAGCGGGCGTCGACGTCCTGACTTTC,CASSSLAGVDVLTF
TRBD2,TRBJ2-5,once,TRBV5-1,TGCGCCAGCAGCTTGCTCGGGGGGTTGGAAGAGACCCAGTACTTC,CASSLLGGLEETQYF
-,TRBJ2-2,-,TRBV7-9,TGTGCCAGCAGCTTATCGTTAGCGAACACCGGGGAGCTGTTTTTT,CASSLSLANTGELFF
-,TRBJ2-7,-,TRBV5-5,TGTGCCAGCAGCCGTGAGAAAATCGAGCAGTACTTC,CASSREKIEQYF
TRBD1,TRBJ1-5,-,TRBV4-3,TGCGCCAGCAGCCAAGGCGACAGGGACGGCCAGCCCCAGCATTTT,CASSQGDRDGQPQHF
-,TRBJ1-1,-,TRBV29-1,TGCAGCGCTAGCACAGCCGTCATGAACACTGAAGCTTTCTTT,CSASTAVMNTEAFF
TRBD1,TRBJ1-4,-,TRBV12-5,TGTGCTAGTTCTTGGCAGGGGGCATCTAATGAAAAACTGTTTTTT,CASSWQGASNEKLFF
-,TRBJ2-1,-,TRBV21-1,TGTGCCAGCAGCATGCAGGACAGAGGAAACAATGAGCAGTTCTTC,CASSMQDRGNNEQFF
-,TRBJ2-7,-,TRBV28,TGTGCCAGCAGTTCCCCGGGTCGGGTAAACTACGAGCAGTACTTC,CASSSPGRVNYEQYF
TRBD1,TRBJ2-7,few,TRBV18,TGTGCCAGCTCACCGGGACAGGGGAGCTACGAGCAGTACTTC,CASSPGQGSYEQYF
-,TRBJ1-3,-,TRBV14,TGTGCCAGCAGCCTCGGCGGGGGAGGAGGAAACACCATATATTTT,CASSLGGGGGNTIYF
TRBD1,TRBJ1-1,-,TRBV29-1,TGCAGCGTTCGGACAGGGGTAAGGAGCACTGAAGCTTTCTTT,CSVRTGVRSTEAFF
-,TRBJ2-5,-,TRBV18,TGTGCCAGCTCACCACCGGGGGGGCGGCAAGAGACCCAGTACTTC,CASSPPGGRQETQYF
-,TRBJ2-7,-,TRBV7-2,TGTGCCAGCAGCATCGGGACTCTATACGAGCAGTACTTC,CASSIGTLYEQYF
-,TRBJ2-7,once,TRBV14,TGTGCCAGCAGCCTTGGGCCTCGGGGGAGCTGCGAGCAGTACTTC,CASSLGPRGSCEQYF
TRBD1,TRBJ1-5,-,TRBV6-1,TGTGCCAGCAGTTTAGACAGGGGACCCTATCAGCCCCAGCATTTT,CASSLDRGPYQPQHF
-,TRBJ2-7,-,TRBV6-5,TGTGCCAGCAAGCGGAGTCAGTCCTACGAGCAGTACTTC,CASKRSQSYEQYF
TRBD2,TRBJ2-5,few,TRBV19,TGTGCCAGTAGTATAAGAGCGGGGAGCCAAGAGACCCAGTACTTC,CASSIRAGSQETQYF